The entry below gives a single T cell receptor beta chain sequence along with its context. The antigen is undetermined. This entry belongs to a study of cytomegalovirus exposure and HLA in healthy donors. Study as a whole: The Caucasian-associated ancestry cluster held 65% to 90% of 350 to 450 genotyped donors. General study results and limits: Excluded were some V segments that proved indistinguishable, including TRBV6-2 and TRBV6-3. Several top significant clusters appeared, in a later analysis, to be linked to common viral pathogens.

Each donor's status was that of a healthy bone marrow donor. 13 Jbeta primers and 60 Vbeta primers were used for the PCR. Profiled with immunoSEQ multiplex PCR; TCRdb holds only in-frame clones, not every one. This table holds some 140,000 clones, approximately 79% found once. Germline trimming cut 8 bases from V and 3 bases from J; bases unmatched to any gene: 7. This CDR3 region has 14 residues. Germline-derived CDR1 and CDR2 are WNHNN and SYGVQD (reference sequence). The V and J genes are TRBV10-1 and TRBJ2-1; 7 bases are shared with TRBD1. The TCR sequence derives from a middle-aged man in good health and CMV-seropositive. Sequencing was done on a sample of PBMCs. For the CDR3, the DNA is TGCGCCAGCTCTTCGGGGACAGTCTACAATGAGCAGTTCTTC. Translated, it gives CASSSGTVYNEQFF.